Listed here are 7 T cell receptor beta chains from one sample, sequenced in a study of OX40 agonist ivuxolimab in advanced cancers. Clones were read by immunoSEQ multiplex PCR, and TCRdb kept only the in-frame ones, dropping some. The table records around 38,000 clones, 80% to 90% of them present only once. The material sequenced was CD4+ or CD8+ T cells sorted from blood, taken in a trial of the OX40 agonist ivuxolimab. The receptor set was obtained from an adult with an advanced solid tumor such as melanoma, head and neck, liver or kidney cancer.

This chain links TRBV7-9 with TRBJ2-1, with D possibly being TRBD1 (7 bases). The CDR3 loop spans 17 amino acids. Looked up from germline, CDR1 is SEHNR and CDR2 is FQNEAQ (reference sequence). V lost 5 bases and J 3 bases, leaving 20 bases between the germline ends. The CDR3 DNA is TGTGCCAGCAGCCAACAGGGGACGAAGGGAGGCTACAATGAGCAGTTCTTC. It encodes CASSQQGTKGGYNEQFF.

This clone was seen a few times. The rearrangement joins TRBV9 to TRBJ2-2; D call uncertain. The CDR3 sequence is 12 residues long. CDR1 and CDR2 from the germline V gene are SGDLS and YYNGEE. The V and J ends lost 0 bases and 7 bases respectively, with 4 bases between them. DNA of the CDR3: TGTGCCAGCAGCGTAGTGGGCGGGGAGCTGTTTTTT. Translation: CASSVVGGELFF.

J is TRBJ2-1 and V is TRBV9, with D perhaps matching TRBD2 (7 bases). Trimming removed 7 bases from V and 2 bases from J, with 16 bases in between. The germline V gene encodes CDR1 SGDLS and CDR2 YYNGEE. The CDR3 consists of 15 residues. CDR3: CASQRGGGPYNEQFF. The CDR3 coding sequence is TGTGCCAGCCAACGGGGCGGGGGCCCCTACAATGAGCAGTTCTTC.

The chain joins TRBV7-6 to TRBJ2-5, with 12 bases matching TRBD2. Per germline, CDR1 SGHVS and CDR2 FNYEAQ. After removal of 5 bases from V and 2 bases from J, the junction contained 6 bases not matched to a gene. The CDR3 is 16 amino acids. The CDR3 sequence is CASSPYLAGGQETQYF. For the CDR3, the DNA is TGTGCCAGCAGCCCATACCTAGCGGGGGGGCAAGAGACCCAGTACTTC.

The CDR3 sequence is CASSDRGTEAFF. Here the CDR3 DNA reads TGCGCCAGCTCGGACAGGGGCACTGAAGCTTTCTTT. This rearrangement joins TRBV4-1 to TRBJ1-1, with TRBD1 matching over 9 bases. The ends lost 8 bases at V and 4 bases at J; junction bases unmatched: 2. Germline CDR1 and CDR2: MGHRA and YSYEKL. CDR3 length equals 12 residues.

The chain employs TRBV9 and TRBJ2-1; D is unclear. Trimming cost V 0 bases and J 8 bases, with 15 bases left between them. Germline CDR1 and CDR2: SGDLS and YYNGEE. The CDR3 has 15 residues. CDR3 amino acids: CASSVGGGPADEQFF. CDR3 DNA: TGTGCCAGCAGCGTAGGCGGTGGACCGGCGGATGAGCAGTTCTTC.

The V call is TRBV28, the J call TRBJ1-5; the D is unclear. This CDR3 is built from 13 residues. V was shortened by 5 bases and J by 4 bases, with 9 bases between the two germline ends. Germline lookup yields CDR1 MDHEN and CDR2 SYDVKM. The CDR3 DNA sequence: TGTGCCAGCAGTACAGACGGAAATCAGCCCCAGCATTTT. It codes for CASSTDGNQPQHF.